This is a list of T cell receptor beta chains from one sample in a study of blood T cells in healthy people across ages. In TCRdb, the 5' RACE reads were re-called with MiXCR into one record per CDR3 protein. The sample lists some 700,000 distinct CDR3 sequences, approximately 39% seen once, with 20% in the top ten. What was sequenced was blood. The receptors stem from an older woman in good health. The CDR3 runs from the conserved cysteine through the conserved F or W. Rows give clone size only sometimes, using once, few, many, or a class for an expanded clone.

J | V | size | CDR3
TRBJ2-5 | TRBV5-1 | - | CASSVLVSFNEQYF
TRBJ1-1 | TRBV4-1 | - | CASSQGEQGGGAFF
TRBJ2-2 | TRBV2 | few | CASSEALIGLGELFF
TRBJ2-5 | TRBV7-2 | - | CASSPVKAEETQYF
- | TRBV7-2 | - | CASSLVGLAGYEQYF
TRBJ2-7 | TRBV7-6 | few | CASSVQVTSYEQYF
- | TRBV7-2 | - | CASRGGGNEQYF
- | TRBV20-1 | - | CSARGDDYEQYF
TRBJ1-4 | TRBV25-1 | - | CASSAIPGHPNEKLFF
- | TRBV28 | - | CASTSGPLFYEQYF
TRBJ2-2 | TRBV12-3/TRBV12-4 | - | CASSRQGANTGELFF